Each of the 19 T cell receptor beta chains below was sequenced from the same sample in a study of metastatic and nonmetastatic thyroid tumors. Not a single patient had been given any form of treatment at any point before undergoing thyroid surgery. TCRdb re-called clones from the PCR reads using MiXCR. The table has 25,000 to 30,000 clones, more than 20% seen once; the top ten hold about 30%. The source material was blood. These receptors came from a male donor with papillary thyroid cancer or a benign thyroid nodule (not recorded which). Some clones in this sample may be carry-over from other donors' samples.

This clone has a count of ten or more. The chain employs TRBV5-1 and TRBJ1-1; D is ambiguous. CDR3 size: 14 residues. The germline V and J ends were trimmed by 0 bases and 0 bases, with 6 bases remaining between them. CDR1 and CDR2 from the germline V gene are SGHRS and YFSETQ. CDR3 region: CASSLEVVNTEAFF. In DNA form, the CDR3 reads TGCGCCAGCAGCTTGGAGGTGGTGAACACTGAAGCTTTCTTT.

Here the CDR3 DNA reads TGCAGTGCTGGGGGACTAGCGGGAGTCAATGAGCAGTTCTTC. It codes for CSAGGLAGVNEQFF. The chain is built from TRBV20-1 and TRBJ2-1, with TRBD2 matching 14 bases. The CDR3 has 14 amino acids. Per the germline V gene, CDR1 is DFQATT and CDR2 is SNEGSKA (reference sequence). The V gene end was trimmed by 5 bases and the J gene end by 6 bases; junction bases not matched to a gene: 3.

Regarding this clone: The final CDR3 position lacks the conserved phenylalanine or tryptophan, pointing to a likely read error. The chain couples TRBV11-2 to TRBJ2-3; TRBD1 or TRBD2 may be the D gene (6 bases each). Germline values: CDR1 SGHAT, CDR2 FQNNGV. V was pared by 7 bases and J by 10 bases, with 30 bases between. The CDR3 sequence is 17 residues long. CDR3 loop: CASIGGDRAEFMRAQYS. In DNA, the CDR3 is TGTGCCAGCATCGGGGGCGACCGGGCCGAGTTTATGAGGGCGCAGTATTCT.

Many counts were recorded for this clone. This rearrangement joins TRBV18 to TRBJ2-1, with D perhaps matching TRBD2 (6 bases). The germline V gene encodes CDR1 KGHSH and CDR2 LQKENI. V was clipped by 5 bases and J by 6 bases, with 14 bases between them. The CDR3 is 14 amino acids. CDR3 sequence: CASSELALGNEQFF. CDR3 coding DNA: TGTGCCAGCTCAGAACTAGCTTTGGGCAATGAGCAGTTCTTC.

At least ten counts were recorded for this clone. The chain has TRBV5-1 and TRBJ1-1, with a tentative D call TRBD1 (6 bases). The CDR3 has 12 amino acids. Germline CDR1 and CDR2: SGHRS and YFSETQ. V was clipped by 2 bases and J by 8 bases, with 10 bases between them. CDR3 sequence: CASSFQGQEAFF. The CDR3 bases are TGCGCCAGCAGCTTCCAGGGGCAGGAAGCTTTCTTT.

The chain is built from TRBV20-1 and TRBJ1-5; D is uncertain. This CDR3 comprises 13 residues. CDR1 is DFQATT and CDR2 is SNEGSKA in the germline V gene (reference sequence). Trimming took off 4 bases at V and 0 bases at J, with 7 bases between the two ends. CDR3 sequence (DNA): TGCAGTGCTATATCGTATAGCAATCAGCCCCAGCATTTT. Its protein is CSAISYSNQPQHF.

This clone occurred many times. V and J are TRBV6-4 and TRBJ1-2; a possible D gene is TRBD1 (6 bases). This CDR3 has 15 residues. CDR1 is MRHNA, CDR2 SNTAGT, per germline. The V end lost 0 bases, the J end lost 6 bases, and 14 bases lay between the germline ends. CDR3 bases: TGTGCCAGCAGTGACTCGATGGGACAATACGATGGCTACACCTTC. Translation gives CASSDSMGQYDGYTF.

This clone was found many times. J is TRBJ1-1 and V is TRBV20-1, with D possibly matching TRBD1 (5 bases). The CDR3 loop spans 15 amino acids. The V gene's germline CDR1 is DFQATT and CDR2 SNEGSKA (reference sequence). Trimming cost V 3 bases and J 4 bases, with 18 bases left between them. The CDR3 region is CSARDTGSFFTEAFF. CDR3 nucleotide sequence: TGCAGTGCTAGGGATACAGGATCGTTTTTCACTGAAGCTTTCTTT.

This clone is medium-sized by share. J is TRBJ1-2 and V is TRBV5-1; the D gene is possibly TRBD1 (5 bases). Germline V CDR1 and CDR2: SGHRS, YFSETQ. CDR3 size: 15 residues. V was cut by 0 bases and J by 4 bases, with 13 bases left in between. The CDR3: CASSLVGGSFYGYTF. CDR3 coding DNA: TGCGCCAGCAGCTTGGTCGGGGGAAGCTTCTATGGCTACACCTTC.

This clone was observed many times. This chain connects TRBV30 to TRBJ1-1, with a tentative D call TRBD1 (5 bases). The germline CDR1 and CDR2 sequences are GTSNPN and SVGIG (reference sequence). Trimming took 7 bases from V and 1 from J, leaving 13 bases between them. This CDR3 spans 13 amino acids. The CDR3 nucleotides read TGTGCCTACCGGACACCCCCGAACACTGAAGCTTTCTTT. Its protein is CAYRTPPNTEAFF.

This clone has at least ten counts. The chain couples TRBV14 to TRBJ1-2; D gene ambiguous. The CDR3 runs to 14 residues. Trimming cost V 3 bases and J 3 bases, with 11 bases left between them. Germline CDR1 SGHDN, CDR2 FVKESK. The CDR3 here is CASSHQNEDYGYTF. The DNA of the CDR3 is TGTGCCAGCAGCCATCAAAACGAGGACTATGGCTACACCTTC.

This clone was found many times. The CDR3 region has the DNA TGTGCCAGCAGCCCGAGCGGGGGGGCCCTAGAGACCCAGTACTTC. Its protein product is CASSPSGGALETQYF. The chain joins TRBV25-1 to TRBJ2-5; 10 bases line up with TRBD2. CDR1 and CDR2 from the germline V gene are MGHDK and SYGVNS. The V gene end was trimmed by 6 bases and the J gene end by 4 bases; junction bases not matched to a gene: 8. The CDR3 spans 15 residues.

Comments on this clone: One end of the junction is discordant with germline, which a read error may explain. The chain couples TRBV5-1 to TRBJ2-7; perhaps TRBD2 as D (6 bases). CDR3 length: 12 residues. CDR1 SGHRS and CDR2 YFSETQ come from the germline V gene. The CDR3 spells CGSSFERGEQYF. Written as DNA, the CDR3 is TGCGGCAGCAGCTTTGAACGGGGGGAGCAGTACTTC.

This clone was observed many times. The V and J genes are TRBV11-3 and TRBJ2-1, with 7 bases lining up with TRBD2. V dropped 6 bases and J dropped 6; count of bases not matched to a gene: 8. The V gene's germline CDR1 is SGHNT and CDR2 YENEEA. This CDR3 comprises 14 residues. The CDR3 DNA sequence: TGTGCCAGCAGTTCACTAGCGAAGGCCAATGAGCAGTTCTTC. This codes for CASSSLAKANEQFF.

The V and J genes are TRBV20-1 and TRBJ2-1, with 8 bases matching TRBD1. This CDR3 region has 15 residues. J was trimmed by 9 bases and V by 3 bases; bases with no gene match: 13. Germline V gives CDR1 DFQATT, CDR2 SNEGSKA (reference sequence). As DNA, the CDR3 is TGCAGTGCTAGCCTCCGGGACAGGTATTCTGGTGAGCAGTTCTTC. As protein: CSASLRDRYSGEQFF.

This clone rates as medium-sized (0.01 to 0.1%). The V gene is TRBV20-1, the J gene TRBJ1-1, with 7 bases identical to TRBD1. The germline V gene encodes CDR1 DFQATT and CDR2 SNEGSKA (reference sequence). J gave up 3 bases and V 0 bases, and 1 base lay outside the gene matches. The CDR3 totals 13 residues. CDR3 DNA sequence: TGCAGTGCTAGAGATCAGGGGGACACTGAAGCTTTCTTT. Its translation is CSARDQGDTEAFF.

In regard to this clone: At one boundary the junction diverges from the germline segment, which might be a read error. Different DNA sequences within this sample yield the same CDR3. V usage is TRBV5-6 and J usage is TRBJ1-3; D is unresolved. Germline V lookup: CDR1 SGHDT, CDR2 YYEEEE. The CDR3 length is 16 residues. CDR3 nucleotides: TGTGCCAGTAGCTTTCAGACCGTTAGCTCTGGAAACACCATATATTTT. Protein sequence: CASSFQTVSSGNTIYF.

The V call is TRBV7-6, the J call TRBJ1-1, with D perhaps matching TRBD1 (5 bases). Trimming removed 4 bases from V and 1 base from J, with 10 bases in between. This CDR3 region has 14 residues. Germline V gene lookup returns CDR1 SGHVS and CDR2 FNYEAQ. The CDR3 coding sequence is TGTGCCAGCAGCTCCAGGGCAGGGAACACTGAAGCTTTCTTT. The encoded protein is CASSSRAGNTEAFF.

This clone has a count of ten or more. The chain links TRBV3-1 to TRBJ2-2, with D possibly matching TRBD1 (5 bases). The CDR3 runs 15 residues. Germline V CDR1 and CDR2: LGHDT, YNNKEL (reference sequence). V lost 1 base, J lost 6 bases, and 12 bases lay in between. CDR3 protein: CASSQGAGLAGELFF. Written as DNA, the CDR3 is TGTGCCAGCAGCCAAGGGGCAGGGTTGGCCGGGGAGCTGTTTTTT.